This TCR beta chain came from a study of low-dose radiotherapy and immunotherapy resistance in tumors. With a V-primer adapter and a constant-region primer, TCRs were amplified for 20 to 25 PCR cycles. TCRdb fed the reads into MiXCR, producing one record per CDR3 protein. This table has under 60,000 distinct CDR3 sequences, over 9.5% appearing once. In its sample, this clonotype was seen many times. The sample's time point: before trial treatment. The sequence was collected from a female donor with ovarian cancer. Sequenced material: PBMCs, taken before treatment.

CDR3 DNA: TGTGCCAGCACCTCCGGGACGTATAGAAACACCATATATTTT. It specifies CASTSGTYRNTIYF. This chain links TRBV12-3 or TRBV12-4 with TRBJ1-3, with D perhaps TRBD1 (5 bases). Between the trimmed V and J ends, which lost 7 bases and 5 bases, there was a span of 15 bases. The CDR3 is 14 residues long.